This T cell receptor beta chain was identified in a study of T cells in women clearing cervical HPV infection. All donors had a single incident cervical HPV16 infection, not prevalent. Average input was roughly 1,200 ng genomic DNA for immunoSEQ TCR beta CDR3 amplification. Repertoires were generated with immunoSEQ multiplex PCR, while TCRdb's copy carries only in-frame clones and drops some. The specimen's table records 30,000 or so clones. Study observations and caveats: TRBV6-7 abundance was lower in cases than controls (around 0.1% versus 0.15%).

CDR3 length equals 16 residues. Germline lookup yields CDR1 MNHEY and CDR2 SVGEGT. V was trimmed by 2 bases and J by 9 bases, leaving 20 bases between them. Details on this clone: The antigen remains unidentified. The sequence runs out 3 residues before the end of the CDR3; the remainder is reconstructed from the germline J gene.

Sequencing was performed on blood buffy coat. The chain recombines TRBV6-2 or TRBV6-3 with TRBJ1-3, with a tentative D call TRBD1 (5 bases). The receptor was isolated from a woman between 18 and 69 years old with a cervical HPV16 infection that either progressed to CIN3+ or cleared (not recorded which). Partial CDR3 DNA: TGTGCCAGCAGTTACGGGGATTCCCATCCTGGGGCCACC. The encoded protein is CASSYGDSHPGAT. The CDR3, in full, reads CASSYGDSHPGATIYF.